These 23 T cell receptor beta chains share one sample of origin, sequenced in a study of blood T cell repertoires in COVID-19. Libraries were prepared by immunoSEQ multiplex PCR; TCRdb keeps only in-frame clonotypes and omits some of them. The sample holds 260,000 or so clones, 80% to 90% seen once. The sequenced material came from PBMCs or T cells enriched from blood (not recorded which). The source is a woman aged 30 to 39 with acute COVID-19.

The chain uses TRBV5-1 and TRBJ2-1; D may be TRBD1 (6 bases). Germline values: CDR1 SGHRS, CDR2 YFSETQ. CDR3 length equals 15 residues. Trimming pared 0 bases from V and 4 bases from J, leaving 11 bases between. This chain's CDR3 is CASSLGGRGYNEQFF. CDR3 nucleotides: TGCGCCAGCAGCTTGGGGGGCAGGGGATACAATGAGCAGTTCTTC.

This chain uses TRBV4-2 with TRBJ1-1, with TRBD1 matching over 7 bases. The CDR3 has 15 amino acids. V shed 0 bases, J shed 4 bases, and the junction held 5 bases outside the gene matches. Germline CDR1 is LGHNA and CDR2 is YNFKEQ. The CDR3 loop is CASSQDQGGGTEAFF. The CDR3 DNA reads TGTGCCAGCAGCCAAGATCAGGGGGGAGGCACTGAAGCTTTCTTT.

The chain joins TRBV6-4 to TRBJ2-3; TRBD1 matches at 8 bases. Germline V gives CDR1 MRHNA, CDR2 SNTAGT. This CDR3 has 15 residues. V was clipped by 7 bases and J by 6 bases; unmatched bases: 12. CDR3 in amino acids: CASTRQGKESDTQYF. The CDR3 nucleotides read TGTGCCAGCACTCGACAGGGGAAAGAATCGGATACGCAGTATTTT.

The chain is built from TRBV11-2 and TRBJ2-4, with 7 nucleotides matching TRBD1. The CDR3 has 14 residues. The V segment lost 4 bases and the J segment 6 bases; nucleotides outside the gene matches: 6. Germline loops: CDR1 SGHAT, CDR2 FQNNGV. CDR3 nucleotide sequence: TGTGCCAGCAGCTCACGGACAGGTGGAAACATTCAGTACTTC. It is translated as CASSSRTGGNIQYF.

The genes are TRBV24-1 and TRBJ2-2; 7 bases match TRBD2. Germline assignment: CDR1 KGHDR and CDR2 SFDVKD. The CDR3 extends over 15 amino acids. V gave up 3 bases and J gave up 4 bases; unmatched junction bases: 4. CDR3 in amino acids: CATSDREDVTGELFF. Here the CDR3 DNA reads TGTGCCACCAGTGATCGGGAGGACGTCACCGGGGAGCTGTTTTTT.

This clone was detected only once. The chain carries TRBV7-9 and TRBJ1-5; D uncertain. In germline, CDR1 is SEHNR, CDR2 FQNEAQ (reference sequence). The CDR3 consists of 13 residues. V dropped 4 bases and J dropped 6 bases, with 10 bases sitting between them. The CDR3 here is CASSSSLSQPQHF. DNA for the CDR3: TGTGCCAGCAGCTCCTCCCTCTCTCAGCCCCAGCATTTT.

The CDR3 nucleotides read TGCGCCAGCAGCCATGTTGACCGGGACAGACAGGATGGCTACACCTTC. Protein product: CASSHVDRDRQDGYTF. V usage is TRBV4-1 and J usage is TRBJ1-2; TRBD1 matches at 7 bases. Looked up from germline, CDR1 is MGHRA and CDR2 is YSYEKL. With 3 bases clipped from V and 6 bases from J, the junction kept 13 bases outside the gene matches. This CDR3 contains 16 residues.

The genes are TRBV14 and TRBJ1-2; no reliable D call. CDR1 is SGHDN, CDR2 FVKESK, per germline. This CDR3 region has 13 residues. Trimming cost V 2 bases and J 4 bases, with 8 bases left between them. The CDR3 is CASSQITSYGYTF. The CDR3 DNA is TGTGCCAGCAGCCAAATTACCAGCTATGGCTACACCTTC.

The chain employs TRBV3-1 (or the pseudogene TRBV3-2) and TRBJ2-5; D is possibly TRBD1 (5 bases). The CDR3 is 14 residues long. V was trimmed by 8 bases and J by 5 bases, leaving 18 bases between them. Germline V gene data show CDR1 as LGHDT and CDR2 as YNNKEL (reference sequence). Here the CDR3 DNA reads TGTGCCAGCCAAGGTGGGGCCCCCAGGGAGACCCAGTACTTC. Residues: CASQGGAPRETQYF.

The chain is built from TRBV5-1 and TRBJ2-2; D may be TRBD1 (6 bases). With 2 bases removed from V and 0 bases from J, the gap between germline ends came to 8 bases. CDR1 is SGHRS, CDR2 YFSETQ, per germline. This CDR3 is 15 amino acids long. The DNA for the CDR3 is TGCGCCAGCAGCTTCAGGGGAACGAACACCGGGGAGCTGTTTTTT. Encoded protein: CASSFRGTNTGELFF.

The CDR3 region is CASSYDSILSPLHF. The CDR3 coding sequence is TGTGCCAGCAGTTACGACAGCATATTATCACCCCTCCACTTT. This chain uses TRBV7-9 with TRBJ1-6; D might be TRBD1 (5 bases). This CDR3 comprises 14 residues. V dropped 6 bases and J dropped 10 bases, with 16 bases sitting between them. The germline V gene encodes CDR1 SEHNR and CDR2 FQNEAQ (reference sequence).

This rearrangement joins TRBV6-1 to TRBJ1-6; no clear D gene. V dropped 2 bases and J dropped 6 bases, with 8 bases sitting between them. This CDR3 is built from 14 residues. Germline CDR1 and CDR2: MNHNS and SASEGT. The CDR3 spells CASSEFRGNSPLHF. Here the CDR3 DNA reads TGTGCCAGCAGTGAATTCCGGGGTAATTCACCCCTCCACTTT.

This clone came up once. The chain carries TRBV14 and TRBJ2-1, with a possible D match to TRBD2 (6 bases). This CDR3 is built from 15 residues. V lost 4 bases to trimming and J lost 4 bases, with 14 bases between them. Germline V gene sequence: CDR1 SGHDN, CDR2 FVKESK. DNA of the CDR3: TGTGCCAGCAGCCCACATTCCGGGAGATACAATGAGCAGTTCTTC. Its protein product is CASSPHSGRYNEQFF.

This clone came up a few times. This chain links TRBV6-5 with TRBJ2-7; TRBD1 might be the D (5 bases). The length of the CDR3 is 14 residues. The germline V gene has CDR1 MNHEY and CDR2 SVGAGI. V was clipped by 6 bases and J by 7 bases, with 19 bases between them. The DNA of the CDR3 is TGTGCCAGCAGCGCCGATCCCAGGGCCCGGGAGCAGTACTTC. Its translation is CASSADPRAREQYF.

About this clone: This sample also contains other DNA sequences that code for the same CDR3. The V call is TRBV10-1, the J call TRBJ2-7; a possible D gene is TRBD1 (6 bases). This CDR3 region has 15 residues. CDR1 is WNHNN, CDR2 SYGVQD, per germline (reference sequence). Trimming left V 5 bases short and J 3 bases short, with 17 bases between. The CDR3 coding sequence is TGCGCCAGCAGTCGGTCCCGGGACACCAGCTACGAGCAGTACTTC. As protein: CASSRSRDTSYEQYF.

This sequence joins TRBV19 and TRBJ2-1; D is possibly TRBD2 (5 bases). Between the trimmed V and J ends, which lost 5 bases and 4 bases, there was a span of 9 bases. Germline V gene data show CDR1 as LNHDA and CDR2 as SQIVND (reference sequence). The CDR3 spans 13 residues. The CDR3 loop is CASSLQRYNEQFF. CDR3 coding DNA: TGTGCCAGTAGTCTCCAGCGGTACAATGAGCAGTTCTTC.

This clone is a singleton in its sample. The CDR3 sequence is CASSLRGSSWDEQFF. As DNA, the CDR3 is TGTGCCAGCAGCTTAAGAGGGTCTAGCTGGGATGAGCAGTTCTTC. The chain carries TRBV7-9 and TRBJ2-1; D is possibly TRBD2 (5 bases). With 2 bases removed from V and 8 bases from J, the gap between germline ends came to 16 bases. Germline-derived CDR1 and CDR2 are SEHNR and FQNEAQ (reference sequence). This CDR3 comprises 15 residues.

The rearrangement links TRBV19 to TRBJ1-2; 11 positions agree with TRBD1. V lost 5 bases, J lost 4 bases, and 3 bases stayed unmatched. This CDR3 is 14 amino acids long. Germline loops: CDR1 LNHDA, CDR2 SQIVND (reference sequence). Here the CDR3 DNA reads TGTGCCAGTAGTCTAGGGACAGGGGGCTATGGCTACACCTTC. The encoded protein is CASSLGTGGYGYTF.

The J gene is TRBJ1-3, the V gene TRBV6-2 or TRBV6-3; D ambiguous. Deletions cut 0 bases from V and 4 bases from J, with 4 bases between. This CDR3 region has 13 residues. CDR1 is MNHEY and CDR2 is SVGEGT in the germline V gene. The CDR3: CASSYSAGNTIYF. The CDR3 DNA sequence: TGTGCCAGCAGTTACTCCGCGGGAAACACCATATATTTT.

CDR3 in DNA: TGTGCCAGCAGCCAATCGAGTGAGCAGTTCTTC. Amino acids: CASSQSSEQFF. The chain uses TRBV3-1 (or the pseudogene TRBV3-2) and TRBJ2-1; the D is unclear. Per the germline V gene, CDR1 is LGHDT and CDR2 is YNNKEL (reference sequence). This CDR3 is built from 11 residues. The V end was cut by 2 bases, the J end by 9 bases, with 5 bases between.

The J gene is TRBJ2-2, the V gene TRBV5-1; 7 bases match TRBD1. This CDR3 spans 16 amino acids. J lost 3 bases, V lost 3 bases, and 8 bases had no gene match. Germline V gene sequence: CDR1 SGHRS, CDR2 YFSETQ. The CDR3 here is CASSSGFGQDTGELFF. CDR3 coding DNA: TGCGCCAGCAGCTCGGGTTTTGGACAGGACACCGGGGAGCTGTTTTTT.

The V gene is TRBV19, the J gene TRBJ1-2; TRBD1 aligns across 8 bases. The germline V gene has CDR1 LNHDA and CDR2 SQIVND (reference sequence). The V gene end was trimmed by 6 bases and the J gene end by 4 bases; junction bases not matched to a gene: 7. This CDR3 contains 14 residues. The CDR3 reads CASSSQGEVYGYTF. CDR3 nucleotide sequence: TGTGCCAGTAGCTCACAGGGGGAGGTCTATGGCTACACCTTC.

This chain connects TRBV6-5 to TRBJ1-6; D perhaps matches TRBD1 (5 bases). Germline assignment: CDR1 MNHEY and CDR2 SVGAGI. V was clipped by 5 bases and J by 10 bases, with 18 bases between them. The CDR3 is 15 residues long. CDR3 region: CASSREQEIWSPLHF. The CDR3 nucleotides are TGTGCCAGCAGTAGGGAACAGGAGATTTGGTCACCCCTCCACTTT.